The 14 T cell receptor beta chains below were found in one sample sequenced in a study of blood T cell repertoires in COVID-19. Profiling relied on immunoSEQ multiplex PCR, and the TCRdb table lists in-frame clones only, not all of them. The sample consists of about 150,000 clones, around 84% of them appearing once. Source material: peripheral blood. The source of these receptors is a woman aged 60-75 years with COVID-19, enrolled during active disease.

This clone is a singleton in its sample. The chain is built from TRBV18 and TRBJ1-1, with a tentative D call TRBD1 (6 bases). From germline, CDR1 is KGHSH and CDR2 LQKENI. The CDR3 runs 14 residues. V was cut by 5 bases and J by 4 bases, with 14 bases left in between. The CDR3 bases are TGTGCCAGCTCAGAAACAGGGTCCGGCACTGAAGCTTTCTTT. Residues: CASSETGSGTEAFF.

The CDR3 spells CASSSRTGKGFGYTF. CDR3 nucleotide sequence: TGTGCCAGCAGCTCCCGGACAGGGAAAGGGTTTGGCTACACCTTC. The chain combines TRBV5-5 with TRBJ1-2; 8 nucleotides align to TRBD1. J was trimmed by 7 bases and V by 3 bases; bases with no gene match: 11. The CDR3 loop spans 15 amino acids. Per germline, CDR1 SGHKS and CDR2 YYEKEE (reference sequence). The variable domain in full, with the rest retrieved from reference TRBV5-5 and TRBJ1-2, is DAGVTQSPTHLIKTRGQQVTLRCSPISGHKSVSWYQQVLGQGPQFIFQYYEKEERGRGNFPDRFSARQFPNYSSELNVNALLLGDSALYLCASSSRTGKGFGYTFGSGTRLTVV.

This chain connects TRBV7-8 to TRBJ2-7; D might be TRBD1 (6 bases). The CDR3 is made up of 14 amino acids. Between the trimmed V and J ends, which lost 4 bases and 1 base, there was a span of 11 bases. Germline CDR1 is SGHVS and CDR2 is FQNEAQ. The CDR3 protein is CASSSQQGSYEQYF. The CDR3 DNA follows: TGTGCCAGCAGCTCCCAACAGGGTTCCTACGAGCAGTACTTC.

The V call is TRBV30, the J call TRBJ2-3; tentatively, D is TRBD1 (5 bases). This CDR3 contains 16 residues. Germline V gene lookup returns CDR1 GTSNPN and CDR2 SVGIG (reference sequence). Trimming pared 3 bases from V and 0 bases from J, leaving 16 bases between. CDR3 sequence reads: CAWRPRTLRSTDTQYF. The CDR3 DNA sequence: TGTGCCTGGAGGCCTCGGACACTTAGGAGCACAGATACGCAGTATTTT.

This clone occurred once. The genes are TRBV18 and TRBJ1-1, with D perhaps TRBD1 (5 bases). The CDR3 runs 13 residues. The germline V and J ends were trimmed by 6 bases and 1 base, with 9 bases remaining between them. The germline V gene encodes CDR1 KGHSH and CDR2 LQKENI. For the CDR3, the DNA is TGTGCCAGCTCGCAAGGACAGAACACTGAAGCTTTCTTT. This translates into CASSQGQNTEAFF. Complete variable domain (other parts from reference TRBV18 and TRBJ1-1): NAGVMQNPRHLVRRRGQEARLRCSPMKGHSHVYWYRQLPEEGLKFMVYLQKENIIDESGMPKERFSAEFPKEGPSILRIQQVVRGDSAAYFCASSQGQNTEAFFGQGTRLTVV.

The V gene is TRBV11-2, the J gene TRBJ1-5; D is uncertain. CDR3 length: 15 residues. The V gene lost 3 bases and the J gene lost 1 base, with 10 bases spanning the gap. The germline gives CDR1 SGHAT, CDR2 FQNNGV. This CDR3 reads CASSFQPGSNQPQHF. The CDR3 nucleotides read TGTGCCAGCAGCTTTCAGCCCGGGAGCAATCAGCCCCAGCATTTT.

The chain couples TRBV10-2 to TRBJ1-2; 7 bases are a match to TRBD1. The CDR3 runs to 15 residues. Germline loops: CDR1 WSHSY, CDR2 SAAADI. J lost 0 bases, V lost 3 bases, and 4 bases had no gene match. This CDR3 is CASSDRDRTNYGYTF. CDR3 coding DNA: TGCGCCAGCAGTGATCGGGACAGAACTAACTATGGCTACACCTTC.

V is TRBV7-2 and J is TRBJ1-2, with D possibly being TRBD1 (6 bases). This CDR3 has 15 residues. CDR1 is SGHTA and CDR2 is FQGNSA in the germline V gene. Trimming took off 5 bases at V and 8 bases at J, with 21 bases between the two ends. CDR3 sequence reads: CASSQGPAIIGGYTF. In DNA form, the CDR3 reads TGTGCCAGCAGCCAGGGGCCCGCGATAATTGGGGGCTACACCTTC. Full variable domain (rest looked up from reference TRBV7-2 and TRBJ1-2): GAGVSQSPSNKVTEKGKDVELRCDPISGHTALYWYRQSLGQGLEFLIYFQGNSAPDKSGLPSDRFSAERTGGSVSTLTIQRTQQEDSAVYLCASSQGPAIIGGYTFGSGTRLTVV.

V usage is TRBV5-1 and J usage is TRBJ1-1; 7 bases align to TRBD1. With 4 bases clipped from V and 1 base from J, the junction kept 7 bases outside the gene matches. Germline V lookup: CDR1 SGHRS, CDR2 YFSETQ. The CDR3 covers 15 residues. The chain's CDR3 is CASSPLQGPNTEAFF. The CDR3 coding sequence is TGCGCCAGCAGCCCGCTACAGGGGCCGAACACTGAAGCTTTCTTT.

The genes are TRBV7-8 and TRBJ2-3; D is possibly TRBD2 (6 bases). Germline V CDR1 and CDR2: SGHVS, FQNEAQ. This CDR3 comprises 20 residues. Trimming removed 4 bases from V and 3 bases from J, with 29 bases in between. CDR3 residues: CASSSTRYFTSPDRTDTQYF. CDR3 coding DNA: TGTGCCAGCAGCTCTACCCGCTACTTTACTAGCCCAGACAGAACAGATACGCAGTATTTT.

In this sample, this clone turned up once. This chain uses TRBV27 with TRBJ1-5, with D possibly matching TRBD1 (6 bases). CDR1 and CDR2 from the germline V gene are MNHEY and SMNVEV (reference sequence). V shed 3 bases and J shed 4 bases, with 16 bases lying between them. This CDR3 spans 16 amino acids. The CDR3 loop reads CASSLDRSVANQPQHF. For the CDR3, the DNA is TGTGCCAGCAGTTTGGACAGATCGGTGGCTAATCAGCCCCAGCATTTT.

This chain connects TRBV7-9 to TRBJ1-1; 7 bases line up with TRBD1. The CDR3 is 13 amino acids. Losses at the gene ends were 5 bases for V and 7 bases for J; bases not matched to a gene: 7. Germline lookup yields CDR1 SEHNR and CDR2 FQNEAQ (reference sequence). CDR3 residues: CASSVRQGGEAFF. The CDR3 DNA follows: TGTGCCAGCAGCGTCCGGCAGGGGGGTGAAGCTTTCTTT.

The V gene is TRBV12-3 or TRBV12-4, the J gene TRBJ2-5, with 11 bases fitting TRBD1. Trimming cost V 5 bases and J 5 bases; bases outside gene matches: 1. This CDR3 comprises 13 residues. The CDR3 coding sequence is TGTGCCAGCAGTAGGGACAGGGGGGAGACCCAGTACTTC. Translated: CASSRDRGETQYF.

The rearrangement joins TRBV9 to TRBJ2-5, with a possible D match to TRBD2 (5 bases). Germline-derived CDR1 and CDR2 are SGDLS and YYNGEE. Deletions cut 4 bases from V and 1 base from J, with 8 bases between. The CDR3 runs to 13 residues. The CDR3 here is CASSPRGQETQYF. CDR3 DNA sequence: TGTGCCAGCAGCCCTCGGGGCCAAGAGACCCAGTACTTC.